A selection of T cell receptor beta chains follows, all from one sample in a study of T cell responses to AZD1222 COVID-19 vaccine. Sequencing was performed with immunoSEQ multiplex PCR; in TCRdb, only in-frame clones are kept and a portion is missing. The repertoire holds about 150,000 clones, with 87% as singletons. This specimen was peripheral blood, taken on day 0 of AZD1222 vaccination. These receptors were taken from an adult in good health. CDR3s include the opening cysteine and the closing phenylalanine or tryptophan. D genes are given only for firm matches. Some rows mark clone size as missing; the rest say once, few, many or name a class of expanded clone.

DNA: TGTGCCTGGGAGCGGGAGGGACACAATGAGCAGTTCTTC
CDR3: CAWEREGHNEQFF
size: NA
D: TRBD2
V: TRBV30
J: TRBJ2-1

DNA: TGTGCCAGCTCACCGAGGACAGGGGCGCACACTGAAGCTTTCTTT
CDR3: CASSPRTGAHTEAFF
size: NA
D: TRBD1
V: TRBV18
J: TRBJ1-1

DNA: TGTGCCAGCAGCTCTTTGGGACAGGGGGCCTACGAGCAGTACTTC
CDR3: CASSSLGQGAYEQYF
size: once
D: TRBD1
V: TRBV27
J: TRBJ2-7

DNA: TGTGCCAGTAGTCCCGGGGGTAGCTCCTACAATGAGCAGTTCTTC
CDR3: CASSPGGSSYNEQFF
size: few
D: NA
V: TRBV19
J: TRBJ2-1

DNA: TGTGCCAGCAGCTTAGGGCCTACCCAGTACTTC
CDR3: CASSLGPTQYF
size: NA
D: NA
V: TRBV7-9
J: TRBJ2-5

DNA: TGTGCCAGCAGTTCCTCCCCATTCTACGAGCAGTACTTC
CDR3: CASSSSPFYEQYF
size: NA
D: NA
V: TRBV27
J: TRBJ2-7

DNA: TGTGCCAGTAGTATGACTGCAGGGAATGGCTACACCTTC
CDR3: CASSMTAGNGYTF
size: few
D: NA
V: TRBV19
J: TRBJ1-2

DNA: TGTGCCAGCAGTTTATCTAACAAAGGCGAGCAGTACTTC
CDR3: CASSLSNKGEQYF
size: NA
D: NA
V: TRBV27
J: TRBJ2-7

DNA: TGCGCCAGCGGAACCGGGACAGCGTACTATGGCTACACCTTC
CDR3: CASGTGTAYYGYTF
size: NA
D: TRBD1
V: TRBV5-1
J: TRBJ1-2

DNA: TGTGCCAGAAGCTTGGGGAGGACAGGTAAGGGGGACTGCGAATATAATTCACCCCTCCACTTT
CDR3: CARSLGRTGKGDCEYNSPLHF
size: few
D: TRBD1
V: TRBV5-3
J: TRBJ1-6

DNA: TGTGCCACCTCACCGTGGGGACAGGGTAACTATGGCTACACCTTC
CDR3: CATSPWGQGNYGYTF
size: once
D: TRBD1
V: TRBV6-5
J: TRBJ1-2

DNA: TGTGCCAGAAGCATCCGGGACGCCAAAAACATTCAGTACTTC
CDR3: CARSIRDAKNIQYF
size: NA
D: NA
V: TRBV5-3
J: TRBJ2-4

DNA: TGTGCCAGCAGTTTGGGGCTCACCGGGGAGCTGTTTTTT
CDR3: CASSLGLTGELFF
size: NA
D: NA
V: TRBV27
J: TRBJ2-2

DNA: TGTGCCAGCAGTTACTCACGGATCATGAACACTGAAGCTTTCTTT
CDR3: CASSYSRIMNTEAFF
size: few
D: NA
V: TRBV6-5
J: TRBJ1-1

DNA: TGTGCCAGCAGCCAGAGACAGGGGGCGCGAAGGCACTATGGCTACACCTTC
CDR3: CASSQRQGARRHYGYTF
size: NA
D: TRBD1
V: TRBV5-4
J: TRBJ1-2

DNA: TGTGCCAGCAGTGATAAGGGGGGTTACAGAAACACCATATATTTT
CDR3: CASSDKGGYRNTIYF
size: NA
D: NA
V: TRBV6-1
J: TRBJ1-3

DNA: TGTGCCAGCAGCGACACATGGGGGGAGGGCCCCTACAATGAGCAGTTCTTC
CDR3: CASSDTWGEGPYNEQFF
size: NA
D: TRBD2
V: TRBV9
J: TRBJ2-1

DNA: TGTGCCACCAGCAGAGATAGCGGGACAGGGGACTGGGCGGCGAATTCACCCCTCCACTTT
CDR3: CATSRDSGTGDWAANSPLHF
size: NA
D: TRBD1
V: TRBV15
J: TRBJ1-6

DNA: TGTGCCAGCAGCCAAGAGGAGAGGGGGGGCGGCTATGGCTACACCTTC
CDR3: CASSQEERGGGYGYTF
size: NA
D: NA
V: TRBV4-2
J: TRBJ1-2

DNA: TGTGCCAGTAGTATTTGGGACGGGGATCAGCCCCAGCATTTT
CDR3: CASSIWDGDQPQHF
size: NA
D: NA
V: TRBV19
J: TRBJ1-5

DNA: TGTGCCAGCTCCGGGACGGTCGGCGGGAGATTAAATACGCAGTATTTT
CDR3: CASSGTVGGRLNTQYF
size: once
D: TRBD2
V: TRBV5-5
J: TRBJ2-3

DNA: TGTGCCAGCACCCCCTTAAAGGCGGTAGCTAACTATGGCTACACCTTC
CDR3: CASTPLKAVANYGYTF
size: NA
D: NA
V: TRBV7-9
J: TRBJ1-2

DNA: TGTGCCAGCAGCTCAGGGGGGTACCAAGAGACCCAGTACTTC
CDR3: CASSSGGYQETQYF
size: once
D: NA
V: TRBV5-4
J: TRBJ2-5

DNA: TGCGCCAGCAGTCACCCAGGGGCAGGGATGTACGAGCAGTACTTC
CDR3: CASSHPGAGMYEQYF
size: NA
D: NA
V: TRBV5-1
J: TRBJ2-7

DNA: TGCGCCAGCAGCTTGGACTCGACTAGCGGGAGTAATGAGCAGTTCTTC
CDR3: CASSLDSTSGSNEQFF
size: NA
D: TRBD2
V: TRBV5-1
J: TRBJ2-1

DNA: TGTGCCAGCACGCGAATCGGGACAGGGGTTGAAAAACTGTTTTTT
CDR3: CASTRIGTGVEKLFF
size: NA
D: TRBD1
V: TRBV7-9
J: TRBJ1-4

DNA: TGTGCCAGCAGCGGGGGGGACACAGATACGCAGTATTTT
CDR3: CASSGGDTDTQYF
size: NA
D: NA
V: TRBV9
J: TRBJ2-3

DNA: TGTGCCAGCAGTTTTACCCCCATGGTCTACGAGCAGTACTTC
CDR3: CASSFTPMVYEQYF
size: NA
D: NA
V: TRBV6-5
J: TRBJ2-7

DNA: TGTGCCAGTAGGGAATCAGGGGGCCGAGAGACCCAGTACTTC
CDR3: CASRESGGRETQYF
size: few
D: TRBD1
V: TRBV19
J: TRBJ2-5

DNA: TGTGCCAGCAGCTTGGAACCAGGACTAGCTGGCGAGCAGTACTTC
CDR3: CASSLEPGLAGEQYF
size: NA
D: TRBD2
V: TRBV5-4
J: TRBJ2-7

DNA: TGTGCCAGCAGCTTAAGGGGCGGGAGGGCCTATGGACGAGAGACCCAGTACTTC
CDR3: CASSLRGGRAYGRETQYF
size: NA
D: TRBD2
V: TRBV7-3
J: TRBJ2-5

DNA: TGTGCCAGCAGTCGGATGACTAGCGTGGTCTCCTACGAGCAGTACTTC
CDR3: CASSRMTSVVSYEQYF
size: NA
D: TRBD2
V: TRBV27
J: TRBJ2-7

DNA: TGTGCCAGCAGTTTAGGGACGACAGGATACTATGGCTACACCTTC
CDR3: CASSLGTTGYYGYTF
size: NA
D: NA
V: TRBV28
J: TRBJ1-2

DNA: TGTGCCAGTAGTATTGGTCGGGCTAACTATGGCTACACCTTC
CDR3: CASSIGRANYGYTF
size: NA
D: NA
V: TRBV19
J: TRBJ1-2

DNA: TGTGCCAGCTCACCCGGGCCCTCTAACTATGGCTACACCTTC
CDR3: CASSPGPSNYGYTF
size: NA
D: NA
V: TRBV18
J: TRBJ1-2

DNA: TGTGCCAGCAGCTCGACAGGGGATTCCTACAATGAGCAGTTCTTC
CDR3: CASSSTGDSYNEQFF
size: NA
D: TRBD1
V: TRBV5-4
J: TRBJ2-1

DNA: TGTGCCATCTCACTACACCTCGCGGACAGGGGATGGGGCTACACCTTC
CDR3: CAISLHLADRGWGYTF
size: NA
D: TRBD1
V: TRBV11-3
J: TRBJ1-2

DNA: TGTGCCAGCAGTTTATCCACAGCGTTAAACACTGAAGCTTTCTTT
CDR3: CASSLSTALNTEAFF
size: NA
D: NA
V: TRBV27
J: TRBJ1-1

DNA: TGTGCCAGCAGCTTCGGGGCGCAGAACTATGGCTACACCTTC
CDR3: CASSFGAQNYGYTF
size: NA
D: NA
V: TRBV7-9
J: TRBJ1-2

DNA: TGTGCCAGCAGCACGGGACTCCCGAGGGGGGAGCAGTACTTC
CDR3: CASSTGLPRGEQYF
size: once
D: NA
V: TRBV5-5
J: TRBJ2-7

DNA: TGTGCCAGCAGTGAATTCGGGCCGATGATATACGAGCAGTACTTC
CDR3: CASSEFGPMIYEQYF
size: NA
D: NA
V: TRBV25-1
J: TRBJ2-7

DNA: TGTGCCAGCAGTTTAAGGGGGCAGGATCAGTTCTTC
CDR3: CASSLRGQDQFF
size: NA
D: TRBD1
V: TRBV28
J: TRBJ2-1

DNA: TGCGCCAGCAGCCGGGGCCTCGGGCAGCCCCAGCATTTT
CDR3: CASSRGLGQPQHF
size: few
D: NA
V: TRBV4-1
J: TRBJ1-5

DNA: TGTGCCAGCAGTGAACTCGCCGGACAGGGGTCCTACGAGCAGTACTTC
CDR3: CASSELAGQGSYEQYF
size: NA
D: TRBD1
V: TRBV6-1
J: TRBJ2-7

DNA: TGTGCCAGCAGTTACTCCCTGGACTTATACAATGAGCAGTTCTTC
CDR3: CASSYSLDLYNEQFF
size: NA
D: NA
V: TRBV6-5
J: TRBJ2-1

DNA: TGTGCCAGCAGCCAAGATAGGGGACTAGCAAAGTTCTTC
CDR3: CASSQDRGLAKFF
size: NA
D: TRBD2
V: TRBV14
J: TRBJ2-1